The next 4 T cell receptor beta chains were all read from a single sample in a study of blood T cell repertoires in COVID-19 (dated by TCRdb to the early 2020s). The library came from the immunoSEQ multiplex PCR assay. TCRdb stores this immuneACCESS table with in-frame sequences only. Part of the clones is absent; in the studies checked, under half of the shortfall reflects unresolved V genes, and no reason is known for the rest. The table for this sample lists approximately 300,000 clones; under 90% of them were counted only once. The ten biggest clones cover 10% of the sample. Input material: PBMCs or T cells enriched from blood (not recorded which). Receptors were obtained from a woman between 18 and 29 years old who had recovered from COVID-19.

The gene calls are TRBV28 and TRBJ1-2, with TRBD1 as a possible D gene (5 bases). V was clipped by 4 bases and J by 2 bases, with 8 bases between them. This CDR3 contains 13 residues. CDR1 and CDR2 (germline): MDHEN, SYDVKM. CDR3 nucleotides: TGTGCCAGCAGTTACGGGGGGAACTATGGCTACACCTTC. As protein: CASSYGGNYGYTF.

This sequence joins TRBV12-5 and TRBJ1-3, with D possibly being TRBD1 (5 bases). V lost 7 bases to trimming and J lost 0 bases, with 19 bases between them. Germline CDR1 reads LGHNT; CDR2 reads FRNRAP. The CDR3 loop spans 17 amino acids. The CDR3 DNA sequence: TGTGCTAGTGCTACAGGAGGGGCTCGATTCTCTGGAAACACCATATATTTT. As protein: CASATGGARFSGNTIYF.

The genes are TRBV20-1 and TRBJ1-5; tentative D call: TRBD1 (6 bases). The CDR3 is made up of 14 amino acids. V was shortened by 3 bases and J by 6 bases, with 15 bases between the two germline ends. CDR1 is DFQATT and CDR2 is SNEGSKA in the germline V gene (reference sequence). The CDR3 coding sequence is TGCAGTGCTAGTTCTAACAGGGAAGGTCAGCCCCAGCATTTT. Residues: CSASSNREGQPQHF.

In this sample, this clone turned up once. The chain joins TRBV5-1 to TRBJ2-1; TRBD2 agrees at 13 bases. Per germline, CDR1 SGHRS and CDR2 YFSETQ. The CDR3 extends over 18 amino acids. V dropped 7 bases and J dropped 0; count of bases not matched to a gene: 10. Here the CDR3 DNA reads TGCGCCAGCGGTGGGGGACTAGCGGGACTCGGCTCCTACAATGAGCAGTTCTTC. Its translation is CASGGGLAGLGSYNEQFF.